The clone carrying this T cell receptor (beta chain) has a single count. The data were taken from a study of T cell responses to AZD1222 COVID-19 vaccine. With 6 bases clipped from V and 9 bases from J, the junction kept 8 bases outside the gene matches. The CDR3 contains 13 residues. Generated by immunoSEQ multiplex PCR, the TCRdb table keeps only in-frame clones and is missing some. Of some 8,000 clones in the sample, approximately 88% were seen once. The sequence was obtained from an adult who received the AZD1222 COVID-19 vaccine. This chain joins TRBV12-3 or TRBV12-4 and TRBJ2-1; 7 bases line up with TRBD2. The specimen comprised peripheral blood, sampled 28 days after the second AZD1222 dose. CDR3 loop: CASSPSGGIEQFF. CDR3 sequence (DNA): TGTGCCAGCAGCCCGTCCGGGGGGATTGAGCAGTTCTTC.